This T cell receptor (beta chain) was profiled in a study of blood T cell repertoires in COVID-19. Study information: The study drew acute and convalescent COVID-19 samples from the United States, Italy and Spain.

The CDR3 spans 19 residues. V shed 0 bases, J shed 1 base, and the junction held 7 bases outside the gene matches. Per the germline V gene, CDR1 is SGHVS and CDR2 is FNYEAQ. TCRdb keeps only in-frame clones here, not all; method: immunoSEQ multiplex PCR. The table records roughly 140,000 clones, around 80% of them present only once. The sample taken for sequencing was PBMCs or T cells enriched from blood (not recorded which). The chain uses TRBV7-6 and TRBJ2-6; 9 bases align to TRBD1. The sequence came from a man between 45 and 60 years old who had recovered from COVID-19. CDR3 loop: CASSLAGTGFLSGANVLTF. CDR3 DNA sequence: TGTGCCAGCAGCTTAGCCGGGACAGGGTTTTTATCTGGGGCCAACGTCCTGACTTTC.